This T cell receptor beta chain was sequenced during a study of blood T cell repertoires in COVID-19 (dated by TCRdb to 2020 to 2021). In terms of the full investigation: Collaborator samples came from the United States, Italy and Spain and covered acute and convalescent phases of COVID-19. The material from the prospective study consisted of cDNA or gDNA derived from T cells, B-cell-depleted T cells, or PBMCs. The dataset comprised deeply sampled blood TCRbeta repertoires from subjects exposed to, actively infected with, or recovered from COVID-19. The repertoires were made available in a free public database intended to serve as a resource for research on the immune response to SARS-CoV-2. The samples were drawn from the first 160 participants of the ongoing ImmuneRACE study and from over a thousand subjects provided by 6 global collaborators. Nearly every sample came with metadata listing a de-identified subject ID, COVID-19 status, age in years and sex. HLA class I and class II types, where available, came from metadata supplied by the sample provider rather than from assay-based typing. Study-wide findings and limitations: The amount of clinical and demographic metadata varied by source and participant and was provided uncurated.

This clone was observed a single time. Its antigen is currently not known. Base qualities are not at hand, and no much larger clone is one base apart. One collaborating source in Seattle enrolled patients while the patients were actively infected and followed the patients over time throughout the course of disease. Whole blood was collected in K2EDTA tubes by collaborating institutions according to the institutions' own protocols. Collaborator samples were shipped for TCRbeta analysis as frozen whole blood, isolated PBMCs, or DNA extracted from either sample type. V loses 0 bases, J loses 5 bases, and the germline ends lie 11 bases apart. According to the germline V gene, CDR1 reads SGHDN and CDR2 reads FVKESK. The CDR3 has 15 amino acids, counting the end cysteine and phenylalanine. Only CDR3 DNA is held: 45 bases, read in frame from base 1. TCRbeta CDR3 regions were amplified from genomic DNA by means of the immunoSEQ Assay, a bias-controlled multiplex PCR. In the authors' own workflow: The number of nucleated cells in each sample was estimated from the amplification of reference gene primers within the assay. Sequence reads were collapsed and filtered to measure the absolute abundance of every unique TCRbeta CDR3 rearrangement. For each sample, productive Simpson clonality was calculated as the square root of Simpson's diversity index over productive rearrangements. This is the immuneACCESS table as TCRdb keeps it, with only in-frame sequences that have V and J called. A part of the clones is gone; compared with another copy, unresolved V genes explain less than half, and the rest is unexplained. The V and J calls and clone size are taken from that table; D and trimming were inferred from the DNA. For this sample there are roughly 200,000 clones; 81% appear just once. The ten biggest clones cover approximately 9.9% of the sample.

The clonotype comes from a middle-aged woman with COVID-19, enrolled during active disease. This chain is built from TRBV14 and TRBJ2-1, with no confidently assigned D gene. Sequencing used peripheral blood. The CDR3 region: CASSQDASANNEQFF. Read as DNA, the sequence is TGTGCCAGCAGCCAAGATGCAAGCGCCAACAATGAGCAGTTCTTC.